This T cell receptor beta chain originates from a study of blood T cells in healthy people across ages (dated by TCRdb to about 2015). With respect to the entire study: Template switching captured roughly one uniquely barcoded TCR beta cDNA molecule per two T cells in model experiments. The study measured age-related changes in TCR beta repertoire diversity using deep sequencing normalized with unique cDNA molecular identifiers. The donors were divided into four age groups: young (average around 15 years), middle-aged (approximately 39), aged (approximately 59) and long-lived (about 80). To avoid experimental bias, donors of different ages were spread randomly across the sequencing lanes. Two additional independent replicas of 1 million unique cDNA reads from the same blood draw were analyzed for two donors (one aged 18 to 30 and one aged 80 or older). General conclusions and limits of the study: Compared with the aged group, more naive CD4+ T cells, fewer expanded clones and increased TCR diversity were shown by the long-lived group, suggesting age selection. Observed TCR beta diversity per million T cells fell roughly linearly with age, and a significant reduction was already apparent by age around 44. Since profiling was done on bulk unsorted PBMCs, naive and antigen-experienced compartments could not be conclusively compared. There was a strong correlation between observed TCR beta diversity and the percentage of naive T cells measured by flow cytometry. Total diversity estimates from one million sequenced T cells were considered lower bounds and underestimates. Because donor CMV infection status was unknown, age-related changes in expanded clonotypes were potentially confounded.

The CDR3 goes from the cysteine to the phenylalanine over 14 residues. The read is trimmed to its CDR3 DNA, 42 bases read in frame from base 1. Based on the germline V gene (reference sequence), the CDR1 and CDR2 sequences are GTSNPN and SVGIG. Systemically healthy Caucasian individuals from Russia, 39 in total and aged about 6 to 90 years, were included as donors. Ten milliliters of peripheral blood were drawn from each donor into EDTA-treated Vacutainer tubes. Ficoll-Paque density-gradient centrifugation was used to isolate PBMCs, with at least 6 million obtained per sample. Total RNA was extracted from PBMCs with Trizol reagent, with at least 6 micrograms obtained per sample. For every donor, an aliquot of PBMCs went through flow cytometry to measure the percentages of naive CD45RAhigh/CD27high T cells. The protocol used for the library was 5' RACE. The instrument given in TCRdb is Illumina HiSeq 2500. A second PCR of 7 to 11 cycles was performed with a sample-barcoded 5' primer and a J-beta primer mix. A template-switch 5' adaptor carrying 12 random nucleotides introduced a unique molecular identifier onto each TCR beta cDNA molecule. Each sample yielded at least 2.5 million CDR3-containing paired-end reads. First-strand cDNA synthesis was performed from all RNA using the Mint cDNA synthesis kit, with priming by a TRBC-specific oligonucleotide. Following uracil-DNA glycosylase treatment, a first 18-cycle PCR with universal primers M1SS and BC2_uni_R was performed on all cDNA. The paper's processing steps were these. For normalization, 1 million high-quality reads were randomly selected from each sample, with every read carrying a distinct molecular identifier. Instead of being binned into consensus sequences, reads with shared molecular identifiers were discarded. MiTCR, set to a Q25 quality threshold and the strictest error-elimination algorithm, was used for CDR3 identification, clonotype clustering and error correction. A nonparametric unseen species model using Euler transformation provided a lower-bound estimate of total TCR beta diversity. TCRdb trimmed the raw reads at Q25, called clones with MiXCR and kept productive beta chains. Merged by CDR3 protein, the rows form single entries marked with the most common genes and DNA. TCRdb's processing, not the study's, gives the V and J calls here. For this sample the table gives about 1,400,000 distinct CDR3 sequences, of which 42% were detected only once. Roughly 8.2% of the sample belongs to the ten largest clones.

With regard to this clonotype: Its antigen is still unknown. Mismatch with germline at one junction end may stem from a read error.

This clonotype was sampled from a woman aged 18-35 years in good health. Recombination joined TRBV30 with TRBJ1-4, with no D gene named confidently. Sequencing was performed on blood. The sequence in DNA is TGTGCCTGGAGTTGGGCAGACCTTAATGAAAGACTGTTTTTT. It specifies CAWSWADLNERLFF.